The rows below give T cell receptor beta chains drawn from one sample of a study of cytomegalovirus exposure and HLA in healthy donors. Measured with immunoSEQ multiplex PCR; TCRdb has only the in-frame clones, and not every one. The sample holds 110,000 or so clones, less than 80% seen once. What was sequenced was PBMCs. These TCRs come from a woman in her fifties or sixties in good health and CMV-seropositive. The CDR3 runs from the conserved cysteine through the conserved F or W. The order of the fields is V gene, clone size, D gene, J gene, CDR3 protein, CDR3 DNA. The D gene is left open where the match is weak. A clone size is listed for some rows: how often the clone was seen (once, few, many), or a class if it is expanded.

TRBV5-4	-	TRBD2	TRBJ2-7	CASSLASGGTYEQYF	TGTGCCAGCAGCTTGGCTAGCGGGGGGACTTACGAGCAGTACTTC
TRBV6-5	-	-	TRBJ1-3	CASRAGPSSGNNIYF	TGTGCCAGCAGGGCAGGACCTAGCTCTGGAAACAACATATATTTT
TRBV5-1	-	TRBD1	TRBJ2-7	CASSLDRGGPKSSYEQYF	TGCGCCAGCAGCTTGGATAGAGGGGGCCCGAAGAGCTCCTACGAGCAGTACTTC
TRBV5-5	-	-	TRBJ2-3	CASSFPRTKSTDTQYF	TGTGCCAGCAGCTTCCCCCGGACTAAAAGCACAGATACGCAGTATTTT
TRBV11-2	few	TRBD1	TRBJ2-5	CASSLGQGETQYF	TGTGCCAGCAGCTTGGGACAGGGTGAGACCCAGTACTTC
TRBV19	-	-	TRBJ1-2	CASNSQADYGYTF	TGTGCCAGTAACTCTCAAGCGGACTATGGCTACACCTTC
TRBV9	-	TRBD1	TRBJ1-1	CASSVGQGTRNTEAFF	TGTGCCAGCAGCGTTGGACAGGGGACTAGGAACACTGAAGCTTTCTTT
TRBV7-2	-	-	TRBJ1-4	CASSLDRTEKLFF	TGTGCCAGCAGCTTAGACCGAACAGAAAAACTGTTTTTT
TRBV5-1	-	TRBD2	TRBJ2-7	CASSLQLLAGGGSGEQYF	TGCGCCAGCAGCTTACAACTACTAGCGGGGGGGGGTTCGGGCGAGCAGTACTTC
TRBV9	medium-sized	TRBD1	TRBJ1-1	CASSVAAGGNTEAFF	TGTGCCAGCAGCGTAGCGGCAGGGGGGAACACTGAAGCTTTCTTT
TRBV4-3	-	TRBD1	TRBJ1-2	CASSHKGGEYYGYTF	TGCGCCAGCAGCCATAAAGGGGGCGAGTACTATGGCTACACCTTC
TRBV7-8	few	TRBD1	TRBJ2-7	CASSSGQRSSEQYF	TGTGCCAGCAGCTCGGGACAGCGATCCTCCGAGCAGTACTTC
TRBV28	-	-	TRBJ1-1	CASSFHGGDTEAFF	TGTGCCAGCAGTTTTCATGGAGGGGACACTGAAGCTTTCTTT
TRBV6-5	few	-	TRBJ1-1	CASSYSMGGGTEAFF	TGTGCCAGCAGTTACTCGATGGGGGGAGGGACTGAAGCTTTCTTT
TRBV6-5	-	-	TRBJ1-4	CASSVGHPNEKLFF	TGTGCCAGCAGTGTGGGACATCCTAATGAAAAACTGTTTTTT
TRBV30	-	TRBD2	TRBJ2-7	CAWSVGGALSYEQYF	TGTGCCTGGAGTGTCGGGGGGGCTTTGTCCTACGAGCAGTACTTC
TRBV4-1	few	TRBD2	TRBJ2-7	CASSPLGGGNDEQYF	TGCGCCAGCAGCCCCCTGGGGGGGGGAAACGACGAGCAGTACTTC
TRBV19	-	TRBD1	TRBJ2-2	CASRRTGVTGELFF	TGTGCCAGTAGGAGGACAGGGGTAACCGGGGAGCTGTTTTTT
TRBV14	-	-	TRBJ2-1	CASSPPGTKQFF	TGTGCCAGCAGCCCCCCCGGGACAAAGCAGTTCTTC
TRBV5-4	-	-	TRBJ2-7	CASSLDPGSTYEQYF	TGTGCCAGCAGCTTGGATCCAGGATCGACCTACGAGCAGTACTTC
TRBV7-9	-	-	TRBJ1-1	CASSLAGALGTEAFF	TGTGCCAGCAGCTTAGCGGGGGCGCTGGGCACTGAAGCTTTCTTT
TRBV29-1	-	TRBD1	TRBJ2-7	CSVGGGPGQGYEQCF	TGCAGCGTTGGTGGGGGCCCGGGACAGGGCTACGAGCAGTGCTTC
TRBV6-6	-	TRBD2	TRBJ2-2	CASTRSGGAGTGELFF	TGTGCCAGCACCAGGAGCGGGGGGGCTGGGACCGGGGAGCTGTTTTTT
TRBV7-2	-	-	TRBJ2-3	CASKPGTDTQYF	TGTGCCAGCAAACCGGGCACAGATACGCAGTATTTT
TRBV10-3	-	-	TRBJ1-2	CAIRDTALINYGYTF	TGTGCCATCCGGGACACCGCCTTAATTAACTATGGCTACACCTTC
TRBV19	-	TRBD2	TRBJ2-5	CASSWTSGGQETQYF	TGTGCCAGTTCCTGGACTAGCGGGGGCCAAGAGACCCAGTACTTC